The 26 T cell receptor beta chains listed next were all sequenced from one sample in a study of shared clonotypes between healthy human individuals. Method: immunoSEQ multiplex PCR; TCRdb's copy keeps in-frame clones and lacks some. The data show some 2,100,000 clones, with 95% seen just once and around 0.13% held by the top ten. Sample: naive CD4+ T cells sorted from blood. As to subset: CD45RA+ positively selected. The receptors come from a man between 18 and 29 years old in good health.

This clone was seen once. The chain couples TRBV7-2 to TRBJ1-6; D ambiguous. CDR1 and CDR2 (germline): SGHTA, FQGNSA. The CDR3 sequence is 14 residues long. V lost 3 bases and J lost 9, with 12 bases in between. CDR3 sequence reads: CASSFTPGSSPLHF. CDR3 sequence (DNA): TGTGCCAGCAGCTTTACCCCCGGGAGTTCACCCCTCCACTTT.

The V gene is TRBV7-9, the J gene TRBJ1-1; maybe TRBD1 (6 bases). V was trimmed by 1 base and J by 0 bases, leaving 12 bases between them. The CDR3 has 16 residues. Germline CDR1 is SEHNR and CDR2 is FQNEAQ (reference sequence). CDR3 in DNA: TGTGCCAGCAGCTTAGTACCGGGGGCCGTGAACACTGAAGCTTTCTTT. As protein: CASSLVPGAVNTEAFF.

CDR3 region: CASSQDKGSYNEQFF. The DNA of the CDR3 is TGTGCCAGCAGCCAAGATAAAGGCTCCTACAATGAGCAGTTCTTC. V is TRBV4-2 and J is TRBJ2-1; D is unresolved. CDR3 length equals 15 residues. The germline V gene encodes CDR1 LGHNA and CDR2 YNFKEQ. V was pared by 0 bases and J by 0 bases, with 6 bases between.

The rearrangement links TRBV19 to TRBJ2-7; 8 nucleotides align to TRBD1. The CDR3 runs to 12 residues. The germline V gene encodes CDR1 LNHDA and CDR2 SQIVND (reference sequence). Unmatched junction bases numbered 4, after V lost 6 bases and J lost 6 bases. The CDR3 sequence: CASRNQGAEQYF. CDR3 in DNA: TGTGCCAGTAGAAACCAGGGGGCCGAGCAGTACTTC.

The chain joins TRBV7-2 to TRBJ2-7, with D unresolved. The CDR3 extends over 13 amino acids. Germline V CDR1 and CDR2: SGHTA, FQGNSA. Trimming took off 4 bases at V and 2 bases at J, with 9 bases between the two ends. This CDR3 reads CASSWTTTYEQYF. CDR3 coding DNA: TGTGCCAGCAGCTGGACGACCACCTACGAGCAGTACTTC. The full variable domain, rest sourced from reference TRBV7-2 and TRBJ2-7, is GAGVSQSPSNKVTEKGKDVELRCDPISGHTALYWYRQSLGQGLEFLIYFQGNSAPDKSGLPSDRFSAERTGGSVSTLTIQRTQQEDSAVYLCASSWTTTYEQYFGPGTRLTVT.

The chain links TRBV28 to TRBJ2-7, with a weak D call TRBD2 (6 bases). Germline V gene data show CDR1 as MDHEN and CDR2 as SYDVKM. The CDR3 extends over 17 amino acids. V was pared by 4 bases and J by 2 bases, with 21 bases between. CDR3 bases: TGTGCCAGCAGTTCCCCGGGGATGTGGCCGGGGGCCTACGAGCAGTACTTC. It specifies CASSSPGMWPGAYEQYF.

V gene TRBV5-1 combines with J gene TRBJ2-7, with 13 bases identical to TRBD2. J lost 2 bases, V lost 3 bases, and 5 bases had no gene match. The CDR3 contains 16 residues. Germline lookup yields CDR1 SGHRS and CDR2 YFSETQ. The CDR3 DNA reads as TGCGCCAGCAGCTCCGGGACTAGCGGGGCCCCCTACGAGCAGTACTTC. It codes for CASSSGTSGAPYEQYF.

The chain uses TRBV7-2 and TRBJ2-7, with a possible D match to TRBD1 (5 bases). Germline V gene sequence: CDR1 SGHTA, CDR2 FQGNSA. The V end lost 2 bases, the J end lost 3 bases, and 14 bases lay between the germline ends. The CDR3 contains 15 residues. The CDR3 DNA reads TGTGCCAGCAGCTTAAGTGGGGCCAGAGTCTACGAGCAGTACTTC. Protein product: CASSLSGARVYEQYF.

In the case of this clone: Other nucleotide sequences from this sample produce the same CDR3. The chain is built from TRBV7-6 and TRBJ1-5; D is possibly TRBD1 (6 bases). Germline-derived CDR1 and CDR2 are SGHVS and FNYEAQ. CDR3 size: 13 residues. V lost 5 bases and J 5 bases, leaving 10 bases between the germline ends. The CDR3 region is CASSLAGDQPQHF. The CDR3 DNA reads as TGTGCCAGCAGCCTGGCAGGGGATCAGCCCCAGCATTTT.

This clone has a single count. The rearrangement links TRBV4-2 to TRBJ1-1; D remains ambiguous. This CDR3 comprises 16 residues. CDR1 is LGHNA, CDR2 YNFKEQ, per germline. The V end was cut by 0 bases, the J end by 3 bases, with 14 bases between. CDR3 nucleotides: TGTGCCAGCAGCCAAGATCCCTCCGGGGTATACACTGAAGCTTTCTTT. Translation gives CASSQDPSGVYTEAFF.

The sample holds one count of this clone. The rearrangement joins TRBV6-1 to TRBJ2-7, with 9 bases that match TRBD1. V lost 7 bases and J lost 2; bases outside the gene matches: 6. CDR3 length equals 14 residues. Germline lookup yields CDR1 MNHNS and CDR2 SASEGT. CDR3 bases: TGTGCCAGCACCGGACAGGGGAACACCTACGAGCAGTACTTC. It encodes CASTGQGNTYEQYF.

The chain links TRBV7-2 to TRBJ2-7; either TRBD1 or TRBD2 may supply D (5 bases each). Between the trimmed V and J ends, which lost 1 base and 6 bases, there was a span of 13 bases. The CDR3 covers 14 residues. Germline V gene data show CDR1 as SGHTA and CDR2 as FQGNSA. As DNA, the CDR3 is TGTGCCAGCAGCTTAGAGAGGGGCGCGGGCGAGCAGTACTTC. Amino acid sequence: CASSLERGAGEQYF.

The rearrangement links TRBV6-5 to TRBJ2-5; a weak D match, TRBD2 (5 bases). Germline CDR1 is MNHEY and CDR2 is SVGAGI. Deletions cut 2 bases from V and 5 bases from J, with 12 bases between. The CDR3 contains 14 residues. The CDR3 DNA reads as TGTGCCAGCAGTTACCGAGGGTTCGGGGAGACCCAGTACTTC. It translates to CASSYRGFGETQYF.

Note on this clone: This sample includes further DNA sequences coding for the same CDR3. CDR3 DNA: TGTGCCTGGAGTCTAGGGTATGGCTACACCTTC. Amino acids: CAWSLGYGYTF. The J gene is TRBJ1-2, the V gene TRBV30; D remains unclear. The V gene lost 2 bases and the J gene lost 5 bases, with 6 bases spanning the gap. Germline V gives CDR1 GTSNPN, CDR2 SVGIG (reference sequence). CDR3 length equals 11 residues. The full variable domain, its missing parts supplied by reference TRBV30 and TRBJ1-2, is SQTIHQWPATLVQPVGSPLSLECTVEGTSNPNLYWYRQAAGRGLQLLFYSVGIGQISSEVPQNLSASRPQDRQFILSSKKLLLSDSGFYLCAWSLGYGYTFGSGTRLTVV.

The chain uses TRBV7-2 and TRBJ2-7; 10 bases fit TRBD1. The V gene end was trimmed by 0 bases and the J gene end by 4 bases; junction bases not matched to a gene: 6. The CDR3 has 16 amino acids. Germline assignment: CDR1 SGHTA and CDR2 FQGNSA. The CDR3 DNA follows: TGTGCCAGCAGCTTAGCCCCGACAGGGGGCACGTACGAGCAGTACTTC. This encodes CASSLAPTGGTYEQYF.

J is TRBJ2-7 and V is TRBV6-5; TRBD1 agrees at 8 bases. J gave up 2 bases and V 6 bases, and 6 bases lay outside the gene matches. The CDR3 covers 14 residues. The germline V gene encodes CDR1 MNHEY and CDR2 SVGAGI. The CDR3, as DNA: TGTGCCAGCAGGACACTGACAGGGGCCTACGAGCAGTACTTC. Translating gives CASRTLTGAYEQYF.

The gene calls are TRBV27 and TRBJ2-3; tentatively, D is TRBD2 (6 bases). The V end lost 2 bases, the J end lost 6 bases, and 15 bases lay between the germline ends. This CDR3 spans 15 amino acids. Germline V gene data show CDR1 as MNHEY and CDR2 as SMNVEV (reference sequence). CDR3: CASSLGGSLKDTQYF. The CDR3 nucleotides are TGTGCCAGCAGTTTAGGGGGGAGCCTAAAGGATACGCAGTATTTT.

The V and J genes are TRBV21-1 and TRBJ2-2; the table's TRBD1 call for D was not verified on the DNA. TRBV21-1 is termed a pseudogene. The CDR3 totals 22 residues. The CDR3 protein is CASSKRGQGASPVLSNTGELFF. In DNA form, the CDR3 reads TGTGCCAGCAGCAAACGGGGACAGGGGGCCTCACCTGTACTTTCGAACACCGGGGAGCTGTTTTTT.

The V gene is TRBV29-1, the J gene TRBJ2-3; 8 bases map to TRBD2. Per germline, CDR1 SQVTM and CDR2 ANQGSEA. After removal of 6 bases from V and 6 bases from J, the junction contained 14 bases not matched to a gene. The CDR3 is 15 residues long. CDR3 nucleotide sequence: TGCAGCGTGATCGCGGGGGGCCCTCCCCGGGATACGCAGTATTTT. Its protein product is CSVIAGGPPRDTQYF.

This clone was picked up one time. This chain joins TRBV30 and TRBJ1-2, with D unresolved. V was trimmed by 5 bases and J by 3 bases, leaving 13 bases between them. CDR3 length equals 13 residues. Germline V gives CDR1 GTSNPN, CDR2 SVGIG (reference sequence). The CDR3 DNA is TGTGCCTGGCTAGGCAGCCCGTACTATGGCTACACCTTC. This sequence encodes CAWLGSPYYGYTF.

This chain's CDR3 is CASGREGRYEQYF. The CDR3 nucleotides read TGTGCCAGCGGAAGGGAGGGTAGGTACGAGCAGTACTTC. The chain is built from TRBV2 and TRBJ2-7; 7 bases map to TRBD2. J gave up 4 bases and V 8 bases, and 8 bases lay outside the gene matches. Germline CDR1 SNHLY, CDR2 FYNNEI. The length of the CDR3 is 13 residues.

This chain joins TRBV6-1 and TRBJ2-7; the D gene is possibly TRBD1 (5 bases). CDR1 and CDR2 from the germline V gene are MNHNS and SASEGT. The CDR3 loop spans 11 amino acids. V was trimmed by 5 bases and J by 7 bases, leaving 9 bases between them. CDR3 region: CASSSSGEQYF. In DNA form, the CDR3 reads TGTGCCAGCAGTTCGTCAGGGGAGCAGTACTTC.

A remark on this clone: This same CDR3 is encoded by further DNA sequences in the sample. The chain recombines TRBV5-1 with TRBJ2-3, with D perhaps TRBD1 (5 bases). The CDR3 is 14 amino acids. Trimming left V 0 bases short and J 1 base short, with 6 bases between. Germline CDR1 is SGHRS and CDR2 is YFSETQ. The CDR3 reads CASSLAQGTDTQYF. The DNA for the CDR3 is TGCGCCAGCAGCTTGGCACAGGGCACAGATACGCAGTATTTT.

The V call is TRBV30, the J call TRBJ1-2, with D maybe TRBD1 (6 bases). The V gene's germline CDR1 is GTSNPN and CDR2 SVGIG (reference sequence). The CDR3 covers 13 residues. Trimming took off 0 bases at V and 6 bases at J, with 11 bases between the two ends. The CDR3 sequence: CAWSVQGTHGYTF. DNA of the CDR3: TGTGCCTGGAGTGTACAGGGAACACATGGCTACACCTTC. Full variable domain (missing parts from reference TRBV30 and TRBJ1-2): SQTIHQWPATLVQPVGSPLSLECTVEGTSNPNLYWYRQAAGRGLQLLFYSVGIGQISSEVPQNLSASRPQDRQFILSSKKLLLSDSGFYLCAWSVQGTHGYTFGSGTRLTVV.

Concerning this clone itself: The identical CDR3 is also encoded by other nucleotide sequences in the sample. The chain links TRBV28 to TRBJ2-5; D is perhaps TRBD2 (6 bases). Germline values: CDR1 MDHEN, CDR2 SYDVKM. Trimming pared 2 bases from V and 1 base from J, leaving 11 bases between. The CDR3 has 15 residues. For the CDR3, the DNA is TGTGCCAGCAGTTTAGCTGGGGGACTCCAAGAGACCCAGTACTTC. It encodes CASSLAGGLQETQYF.

The genes are TRBV4-1 and TRBJ2-7, with 14 bases matching TRBD2. The CDR3 sequence is 17 residues long. Germline trimming cut 4 bases from V and 4 bases from J; bases unmatched to any gene: 9. Per the germline V gene, CDR1 is MGHRA and CDR2 is YSYEKL. The CDR3 here is CASSRSTSGGAVYEQYF. In DNA, the CDR3 is TGCGCCAGCAGCCGATCGACTAGCGGGGGGGCCGTGTACGAGCAGTACTTC.